The clone carrying this T cell receptor (beta chain) was detected only a few times. The identical CDR3 is also encoded by other nucleotide sequences in the sample. The CDR3 sequence is 14 residues long. V was pared by 2 bases and J by 4 bases, with 6 bases between. The germline CDR1 and CDR2 sequences are MNHEY and SVGAGI. The data were obtained in a study of shared clonotypes between healthy human individuals. Overall study: Per-donor plates numbered three CD4 naive, three CD4 memory, two CD8 naive and one CD8 memory.

Generated by immunoSEQ multiplex PCR, the TCRdb table keeps only in-frame clones and is missing some. Of around 2,100,000 clones detected, about 95% appear once; the ten largest clones hold under 1.5%. CD45RO-negative, CCR7-positively selected cells formed the naive CD8 fraction, excluding terminally differentiated effector memory CD45RA+ cells. This sequence originates from a man between 18 and 35 years old in good health. The chain uses TRBV6-5 and TRBJ1-6, with D unclear. Sequenced input: naive CD8+ T cells sorted from blood. CDR3 coding DNA: TGTGCCAGCAGTTACGAGGGTTATAATTCACCCCTCCACTTT. Protein sequence: CASSYEGYNSPLHF.